The table lists the clone carrying this T cell receptor beta chain with many counts. This specimen belongs to a study of CD8+ T cells in alopecia areata. Documented treatment: oral pan-JAK inhibitor, 5-10 mg twice daily. Extracted RNA was reverse transcribed, and the resulting cDNA served as sequencing template. Measured with immunoSEQ multiplex PCR; TCRdb has only the in-frame clones, and not every one. The sample contains about 180,000 clones, about 53% of which appear only once. Source: CD8+ T cells sorted from blood, taken at week 24, from a patient treated with tofacitinib. The TCR originated in a human donor with alopecia areata.

The CDR3 nucleotides read TGTGCTTCCTCAGAGGGGGGACGGAACAATGAGCAGTTCTTC. Its translation is CASSEGGRNNEQFF. The chain links TRBV30 to TRBJ2-1; either TRBD1 or TRBD2 may fit D (6 bases each). Looked up from germline, CDR1 is GTSNPN and CDR2 is SVGIG (reference sequence). This CDR3 spans 14 amino acids.